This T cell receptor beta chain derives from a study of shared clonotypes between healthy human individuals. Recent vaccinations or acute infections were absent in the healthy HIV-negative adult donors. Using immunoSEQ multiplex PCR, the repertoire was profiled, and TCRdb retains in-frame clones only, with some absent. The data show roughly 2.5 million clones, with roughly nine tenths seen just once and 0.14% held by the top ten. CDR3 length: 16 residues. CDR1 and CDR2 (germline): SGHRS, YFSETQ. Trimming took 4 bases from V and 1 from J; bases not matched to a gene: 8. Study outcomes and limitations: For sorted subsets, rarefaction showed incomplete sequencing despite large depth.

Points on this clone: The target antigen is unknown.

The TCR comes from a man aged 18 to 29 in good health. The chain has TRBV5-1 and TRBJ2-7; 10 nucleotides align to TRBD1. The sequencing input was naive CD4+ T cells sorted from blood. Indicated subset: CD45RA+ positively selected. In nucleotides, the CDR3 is TGCGCCAGCAGCCGGACACCGGGACAGGGGTCCTACGAGCAGTACTTC. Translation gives CASSRTPGQGSYEQYF.